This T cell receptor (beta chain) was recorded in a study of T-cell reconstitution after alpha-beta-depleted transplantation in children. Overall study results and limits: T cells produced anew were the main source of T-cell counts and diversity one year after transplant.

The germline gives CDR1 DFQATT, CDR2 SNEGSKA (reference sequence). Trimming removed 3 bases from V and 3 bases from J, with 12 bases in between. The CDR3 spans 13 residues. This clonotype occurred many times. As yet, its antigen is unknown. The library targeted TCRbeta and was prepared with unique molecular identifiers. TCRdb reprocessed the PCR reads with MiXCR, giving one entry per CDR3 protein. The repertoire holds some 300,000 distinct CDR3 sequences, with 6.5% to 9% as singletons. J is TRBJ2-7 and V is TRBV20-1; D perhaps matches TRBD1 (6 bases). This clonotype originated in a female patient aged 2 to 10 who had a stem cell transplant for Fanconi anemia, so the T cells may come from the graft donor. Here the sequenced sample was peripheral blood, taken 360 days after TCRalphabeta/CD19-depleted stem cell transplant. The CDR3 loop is CSARSGADYEQYF. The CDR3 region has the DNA TGCAGTGCTAGGTCAGGGGCCGACTACGAGCAGTACTTC.